The entry that follows covers one TCR beta chain sequence. Its antigen is unknown. A quantity of roughly 0.5 to 1 ug RNA underwent reverse transcription using random hexamers. Multiplex immunoSEQ PCR targeted 54 Vbeta and 13 Jbeta TCR beta segments. TCRdb processed the immunoSEQ multiplex PCR reads anew with MiXCR; each CDR3 protein has one entry. The sample carries around 230,000 distinct CDR3 sequences, about 96% recorded once. This record belongs to a study of CD8 T cells in Susac syndrome. The study, taken as a whole, reports: Clonal expansion was not seen in any Susac syndrome CD4+ T cell repertoire.

V lost 6 bases to trimming and J lost 5 bases, with 20 bases between them. The CDR3 length is 15 residues. The V gene's germline CDR1 is SQVTM and CDR2 ANQGSEA. The chain combines TRBV29-1 with TRBJ2-1, with a weak D call TRBD1 (6 bases). Sequencing was carried out using CD4+ T cells from PBMCs. The receptor was isolated from a human donor with Susac syndrome. DNA of the CDR3: TGCAGCGTACCCAGGGGCTCAGACTCGAACAATGAGCAGTTCTTC. Translating gives CSVPRGSDSNNEQFF.